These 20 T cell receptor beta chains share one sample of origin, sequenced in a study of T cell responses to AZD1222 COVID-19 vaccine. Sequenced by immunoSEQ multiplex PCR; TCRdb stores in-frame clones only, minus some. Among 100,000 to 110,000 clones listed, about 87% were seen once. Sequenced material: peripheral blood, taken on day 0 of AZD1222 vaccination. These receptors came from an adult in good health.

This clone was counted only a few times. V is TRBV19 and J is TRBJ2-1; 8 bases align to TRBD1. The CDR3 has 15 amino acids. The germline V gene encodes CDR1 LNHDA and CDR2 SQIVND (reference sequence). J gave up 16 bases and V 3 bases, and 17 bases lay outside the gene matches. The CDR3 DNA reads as TGTGCCAGTAGTATTGGGCAGGGGGCGCAGGTCAGGTTTTTCTTC. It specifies CASSIGQGAQVRFFF.

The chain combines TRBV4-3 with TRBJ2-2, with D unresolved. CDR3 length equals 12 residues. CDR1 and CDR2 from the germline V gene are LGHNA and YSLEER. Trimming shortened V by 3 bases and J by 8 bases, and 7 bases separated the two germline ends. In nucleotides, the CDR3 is TGCGCCAGCAGCCACGCAGCTGGGGAGCTGTTTTTT. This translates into CASSHAAGELFF.

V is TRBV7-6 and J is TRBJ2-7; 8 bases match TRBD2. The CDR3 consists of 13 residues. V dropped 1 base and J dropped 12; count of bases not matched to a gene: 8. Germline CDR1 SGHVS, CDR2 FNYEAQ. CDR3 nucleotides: TGTGCCAGCAGCTTAGGCTACGGACTAGCCCTGTACTTC. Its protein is CASSLGYGLALYF.

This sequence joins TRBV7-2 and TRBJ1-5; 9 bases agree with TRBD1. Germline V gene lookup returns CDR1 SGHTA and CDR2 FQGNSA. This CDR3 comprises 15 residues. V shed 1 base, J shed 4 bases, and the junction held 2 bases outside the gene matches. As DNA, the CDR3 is TGTGCCAGCAGCTTAGTGACAGGGGGTAATCAGCCCCAGCATTTT. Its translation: CASSLVTGGNQPQHF.

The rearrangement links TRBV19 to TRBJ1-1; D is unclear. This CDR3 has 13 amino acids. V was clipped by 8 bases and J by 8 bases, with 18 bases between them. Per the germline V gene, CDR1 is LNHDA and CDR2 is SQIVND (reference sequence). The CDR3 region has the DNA TGTGCCAGTTCCTGGACGGCCGGCAGGGAAGCTTTCTTT. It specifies CASSWTAGREAFF.

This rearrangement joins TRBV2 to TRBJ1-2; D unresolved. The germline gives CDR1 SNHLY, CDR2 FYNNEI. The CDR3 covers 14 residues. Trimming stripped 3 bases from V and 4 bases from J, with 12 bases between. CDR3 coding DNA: TGTGCCAGCAGTGAGGATAGGACCCTCTATGGCTACACCTTC. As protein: CASSEDRTLYGYTF.

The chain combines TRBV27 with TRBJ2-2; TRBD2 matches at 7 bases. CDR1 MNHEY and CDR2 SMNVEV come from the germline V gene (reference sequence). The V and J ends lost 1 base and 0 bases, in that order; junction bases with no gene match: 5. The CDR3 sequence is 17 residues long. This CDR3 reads CASSLYGGSANTGELFF. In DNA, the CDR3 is TGTGCCAGCAGTTTATACGGCGGGAGTGCGAACACCGGGGAGCTGTTTTTT.

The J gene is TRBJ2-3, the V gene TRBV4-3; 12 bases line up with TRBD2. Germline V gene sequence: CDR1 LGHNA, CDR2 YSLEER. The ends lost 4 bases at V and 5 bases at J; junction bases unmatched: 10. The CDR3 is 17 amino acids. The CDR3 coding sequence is TGCGCCAGCAGCCCGCGTCTAGCGGGAGGGCCAGGAGATACGCAGTATTTT. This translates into CASSPRLAGGPGDTQYF.

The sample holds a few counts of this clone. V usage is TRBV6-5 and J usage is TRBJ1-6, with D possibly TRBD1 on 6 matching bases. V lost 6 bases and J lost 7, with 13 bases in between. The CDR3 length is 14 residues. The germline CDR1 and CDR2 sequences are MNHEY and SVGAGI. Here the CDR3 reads CASRLQGRNSPLHF. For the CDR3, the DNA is TGTGCCAGCAGACTACAGGGTAGAAATTCACCCCTCCACTTT.

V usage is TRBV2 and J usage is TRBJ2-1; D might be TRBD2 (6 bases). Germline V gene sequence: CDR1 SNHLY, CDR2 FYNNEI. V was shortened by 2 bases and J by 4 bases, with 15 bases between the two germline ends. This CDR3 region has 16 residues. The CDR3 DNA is TGTGCCAGCAGTGAAATGGGGGGTACGAATTACAATGAGCAGTTCTTC. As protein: CASSEMGGTNYNEQFF.

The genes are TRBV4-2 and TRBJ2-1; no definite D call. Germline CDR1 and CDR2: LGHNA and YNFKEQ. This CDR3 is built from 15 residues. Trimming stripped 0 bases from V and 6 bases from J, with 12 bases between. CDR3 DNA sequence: TGTGCCAGCAGCCAAGAAGGGCCCTTGGGCAATGAGCAGTTCTTC. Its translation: CASSQEGPLGNEQFF.

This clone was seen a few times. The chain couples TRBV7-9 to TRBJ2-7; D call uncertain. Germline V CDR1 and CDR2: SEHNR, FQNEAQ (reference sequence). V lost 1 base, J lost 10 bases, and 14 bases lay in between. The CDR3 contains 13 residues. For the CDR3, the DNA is TGTGCCAGCAGCTTAGACCCCGAAAGAAGCCAGTACTTC. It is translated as CASSLDPERSQYF.

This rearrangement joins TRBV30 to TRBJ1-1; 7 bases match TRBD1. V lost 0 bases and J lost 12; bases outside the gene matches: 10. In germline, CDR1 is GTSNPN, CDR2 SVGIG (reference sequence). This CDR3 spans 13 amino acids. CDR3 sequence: CAWSVRDSLETFF. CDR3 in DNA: TGTGCCTGGAGTGTACGGGACAGCCTTGAGACTTTCTTT.

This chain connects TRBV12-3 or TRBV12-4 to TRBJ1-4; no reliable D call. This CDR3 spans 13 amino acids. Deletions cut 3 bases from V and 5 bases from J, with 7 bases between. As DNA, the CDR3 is TGTGCCAGCAGTTTGGGTCAGAATGAAAAACTGTTTTTT. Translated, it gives CASSLGQNEKLFF.

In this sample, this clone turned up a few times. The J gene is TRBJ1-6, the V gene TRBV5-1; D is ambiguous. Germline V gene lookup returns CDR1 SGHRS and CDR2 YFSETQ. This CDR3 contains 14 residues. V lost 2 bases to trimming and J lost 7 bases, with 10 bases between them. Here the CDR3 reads CASSLLTENSPLHF. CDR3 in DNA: TGCGCCAGCAGCTTATTAACGGAGAATTCACCCCTCCACTTT.

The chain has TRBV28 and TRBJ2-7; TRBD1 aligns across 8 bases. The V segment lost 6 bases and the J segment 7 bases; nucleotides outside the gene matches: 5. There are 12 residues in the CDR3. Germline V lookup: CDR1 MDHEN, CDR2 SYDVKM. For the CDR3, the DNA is TGTGCCAGCAGGCTCAGGGGGCAAGAGCAGTACTTC. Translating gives CASRLRGQEQYF.

In DNA form, the CDR3 reads TGTGCCAGCAGCCCCTGGGACAGGACGAATCAGCCCCAGCATTTT. Translation gives CASSPWDRTNQPQHF. This chain links TRBV5-6 with TRBJ1-5; TRBD1 matches 8 bases. The CDR3 has 15 residues. The V gene's germline CDR1 is SGHDT and CDR2 YYEEEE. Germline trimming cut 4 bases from V and 4 bases from J; bases unmatched to any gene: 7.

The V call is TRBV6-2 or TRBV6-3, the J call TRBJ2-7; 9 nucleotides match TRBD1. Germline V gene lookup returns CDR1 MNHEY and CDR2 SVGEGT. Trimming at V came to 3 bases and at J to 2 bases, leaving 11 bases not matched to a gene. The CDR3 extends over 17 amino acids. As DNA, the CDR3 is TGTGCCAGCAGTTATCAAGGAGACGGGGACAGGGCCTACGAGCAGTACTTC. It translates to CASSYQGDGDRAYEQYF.

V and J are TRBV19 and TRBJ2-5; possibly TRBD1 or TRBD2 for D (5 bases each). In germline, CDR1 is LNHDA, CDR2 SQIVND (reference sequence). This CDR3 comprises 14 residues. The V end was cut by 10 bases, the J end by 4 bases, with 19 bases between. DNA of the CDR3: TGTGCCACCCGGGACGGATGGAAATCAGAGACCCAGTACTTC. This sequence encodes CATRDGWKSETQYF.

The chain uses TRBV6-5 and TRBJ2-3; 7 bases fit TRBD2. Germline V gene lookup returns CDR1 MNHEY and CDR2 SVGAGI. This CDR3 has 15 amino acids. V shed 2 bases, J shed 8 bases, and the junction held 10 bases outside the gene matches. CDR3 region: CASSYGAGEEGTQYF. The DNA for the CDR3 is TGTGCCAGCAGTTACGGGGCGGGAGAGGAAGGTACGCAGTATTTT.